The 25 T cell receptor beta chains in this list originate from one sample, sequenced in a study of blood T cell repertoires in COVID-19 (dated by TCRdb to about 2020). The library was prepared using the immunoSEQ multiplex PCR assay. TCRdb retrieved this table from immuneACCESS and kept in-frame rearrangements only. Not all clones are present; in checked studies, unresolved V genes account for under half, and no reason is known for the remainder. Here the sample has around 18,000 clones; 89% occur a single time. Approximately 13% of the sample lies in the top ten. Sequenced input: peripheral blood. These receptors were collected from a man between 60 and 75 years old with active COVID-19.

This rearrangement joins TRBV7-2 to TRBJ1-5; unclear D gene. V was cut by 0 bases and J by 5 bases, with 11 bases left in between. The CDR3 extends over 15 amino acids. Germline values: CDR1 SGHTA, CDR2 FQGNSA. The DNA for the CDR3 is TGTGCCAGCAGCTTAGCTTTCTGGGAGGATCAGCCCCAGCATTTT. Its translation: CASSLAFWEDQPQHF.

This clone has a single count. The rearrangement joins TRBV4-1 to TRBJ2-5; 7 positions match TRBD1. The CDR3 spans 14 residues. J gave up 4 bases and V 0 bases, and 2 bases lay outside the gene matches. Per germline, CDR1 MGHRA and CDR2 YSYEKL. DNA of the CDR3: TGCGCCAGCAGCCAAGAAAAGGGGGCAGAGACCCAGTACTTC. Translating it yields CASSQEKGAETQYF.

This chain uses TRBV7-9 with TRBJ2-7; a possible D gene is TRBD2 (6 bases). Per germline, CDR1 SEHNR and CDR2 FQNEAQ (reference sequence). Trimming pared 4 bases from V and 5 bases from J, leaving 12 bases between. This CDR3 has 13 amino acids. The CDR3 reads CASSYGGIDEQYF. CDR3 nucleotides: TGTGCCAGCAGCTATGGGGGGATCGACGAGCAGTACTTC.

As DNA, the CDR3 is TGTGCCAGCAGCCATGGCGGGGGGGGTTCCTACAATGAGCAGTTCTTC. The encoded protein is CASSHGGGGSYNEQFF. The chain couples TRBV4-2 to TRBJ2-1, with 9 bases aligning to TRBD2. Germline CDR1 reads LGHNA; CDR2 reads YNFKEQ. This CDR3 has 16 residues. Trimming cost V 3 bases and J 1 base; bases outside gene matches: 4.

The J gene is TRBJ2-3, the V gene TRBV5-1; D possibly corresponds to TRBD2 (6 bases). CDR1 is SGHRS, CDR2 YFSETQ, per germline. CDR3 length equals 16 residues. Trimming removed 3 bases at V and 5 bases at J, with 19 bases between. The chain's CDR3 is CASSSYWGGRKDTQYF. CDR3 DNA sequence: TGCGCCAGCAGCTCATATTGGGGTGGGAGGAAAGATACGCAGTATTTT.

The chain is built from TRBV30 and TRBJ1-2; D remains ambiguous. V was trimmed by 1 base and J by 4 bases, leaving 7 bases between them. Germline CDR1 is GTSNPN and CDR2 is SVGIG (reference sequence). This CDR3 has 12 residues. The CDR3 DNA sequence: TGTGCCTGGAGTGCCCAGTCCTATGGCTACACCTTC. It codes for CAWSAQSYGYTF.

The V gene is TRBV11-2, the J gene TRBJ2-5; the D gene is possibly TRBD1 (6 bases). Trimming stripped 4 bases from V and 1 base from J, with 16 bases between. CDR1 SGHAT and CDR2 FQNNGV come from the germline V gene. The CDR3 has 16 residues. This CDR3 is CASSSIRKDSQETQYF. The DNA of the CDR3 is TGTGCCAGCAGCTCAATCCGGAAGGACAGCCAAGAGACCCAGTACTTC.

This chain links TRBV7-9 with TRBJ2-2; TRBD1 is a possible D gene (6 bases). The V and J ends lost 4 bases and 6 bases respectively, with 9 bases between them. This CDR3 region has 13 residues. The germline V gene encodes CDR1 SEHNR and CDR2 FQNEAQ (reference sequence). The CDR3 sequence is CASSYNRAGELFF. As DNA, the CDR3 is TGTGCCAGCAGCTATAACAGGGCCGGGGAGCTGTTTTTT.

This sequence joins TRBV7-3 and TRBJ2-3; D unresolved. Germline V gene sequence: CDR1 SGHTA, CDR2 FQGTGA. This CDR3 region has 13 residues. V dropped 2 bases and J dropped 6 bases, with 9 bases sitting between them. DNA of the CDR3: TGTGCCAGCAGCTTAGGCTCCCCGGATACGCAGTATTTT. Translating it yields CASSLGSPDTQYF.

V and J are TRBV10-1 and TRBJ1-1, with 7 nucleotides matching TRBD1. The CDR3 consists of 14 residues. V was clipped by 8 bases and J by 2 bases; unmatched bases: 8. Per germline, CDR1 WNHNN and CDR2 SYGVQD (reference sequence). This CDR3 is CASERQGGNTEAFF. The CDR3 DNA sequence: TGCGCCAGCGAACGACAGGGCGGTAACACTGAAGCTTTCTTT.

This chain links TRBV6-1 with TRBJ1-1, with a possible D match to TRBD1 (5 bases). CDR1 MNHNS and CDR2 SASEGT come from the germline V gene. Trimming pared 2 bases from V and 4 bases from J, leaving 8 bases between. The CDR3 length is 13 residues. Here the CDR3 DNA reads TGTGCCAGCAGTGAATGGGGCGGCACTGAAGCTTTCTTT. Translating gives CASSEWGGTEAFF.

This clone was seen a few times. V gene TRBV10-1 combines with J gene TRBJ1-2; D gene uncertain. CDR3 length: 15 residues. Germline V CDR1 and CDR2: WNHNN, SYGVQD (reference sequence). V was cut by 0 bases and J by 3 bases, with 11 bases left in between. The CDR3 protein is CASSESERGHYGYTF. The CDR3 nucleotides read TGCGCCAGCAGTGAGTCGGAAAGAGGGCACTATGGCTACACCTTC.

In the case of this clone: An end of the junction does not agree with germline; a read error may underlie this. CDR3 bases: TGTGCCAGCAGTTTAGGGATGACTAGCGGGGGGCGCCAGCACTTC. Protein: CASSLGMTSGGRQHF. The rearrangement uses TRBV28 and TRBJ2-7; 13 bases line up with TRBD2. Per germline, CDR1 MDHEN and CDR2 SYDVKM. The CDR3 runs 15 residues.

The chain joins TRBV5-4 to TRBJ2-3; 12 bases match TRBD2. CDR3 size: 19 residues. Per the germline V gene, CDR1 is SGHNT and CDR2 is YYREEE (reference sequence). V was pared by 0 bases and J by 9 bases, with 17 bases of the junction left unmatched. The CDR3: CASSLELLAGGLLLSTQYF. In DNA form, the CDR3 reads TGTGCCAGCAGCTTGGAGTTGCTAGCGGGGGGGCTCCTCCTCTCGACGCAGTATTTT.

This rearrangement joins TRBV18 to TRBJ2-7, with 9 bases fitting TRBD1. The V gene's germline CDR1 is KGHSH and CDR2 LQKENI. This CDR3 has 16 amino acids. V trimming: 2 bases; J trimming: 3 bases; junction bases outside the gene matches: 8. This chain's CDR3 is CASSPYRGLSLYEQYF. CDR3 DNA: TGTGCCAGCTCACCATACAGGGGGCTGAGTCTCTACGAGCAGTACTTC.

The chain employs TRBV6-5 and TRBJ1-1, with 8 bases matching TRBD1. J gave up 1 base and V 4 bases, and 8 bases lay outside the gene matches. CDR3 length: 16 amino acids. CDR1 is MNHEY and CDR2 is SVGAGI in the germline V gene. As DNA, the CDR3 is TGTGCCAGCAGTTGGGACAGGAAGGGCTCGAACACTGAAGCTTTCTTT. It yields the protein CASSWDRKGSNTEAFF.

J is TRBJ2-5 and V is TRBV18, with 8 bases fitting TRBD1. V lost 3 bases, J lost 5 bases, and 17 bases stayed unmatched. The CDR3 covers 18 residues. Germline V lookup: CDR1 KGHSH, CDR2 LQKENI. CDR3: CASSPLNPRQGIGETQYF. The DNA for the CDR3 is TGTGCCAGCTCACCCCTAAATCCGAGACAGGGGATAGGGGAGACCCAGTACTTC. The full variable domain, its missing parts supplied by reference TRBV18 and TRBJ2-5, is NAGVMQNPRHLVRRRGQEARLRCSPMKGHSHVYWYRQLPEEGLKFMVYLQKENIIDESGMPKERFSAEFPKEGPSILRIQQVVRGDSAAYFCASSPLNPRQGIGETQYFGPGTRLLVL.

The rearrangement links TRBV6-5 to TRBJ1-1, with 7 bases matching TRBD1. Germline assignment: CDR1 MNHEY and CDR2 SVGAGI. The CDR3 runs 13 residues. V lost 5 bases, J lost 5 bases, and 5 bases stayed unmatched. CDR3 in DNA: TGTGCCAGCAGTCCAAGGGGGCGAACTGAAGCTTTCTTT. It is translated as CASSPRGRTEAFF.

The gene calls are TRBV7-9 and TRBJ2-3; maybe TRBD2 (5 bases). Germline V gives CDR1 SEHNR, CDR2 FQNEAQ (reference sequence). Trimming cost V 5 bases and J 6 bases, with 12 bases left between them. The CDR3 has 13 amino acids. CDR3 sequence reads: CASSPRSVDTQYF. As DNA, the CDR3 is TGTGCCAGCAGCCCGCGTAGCGTGGATACGCAGTATTTT.

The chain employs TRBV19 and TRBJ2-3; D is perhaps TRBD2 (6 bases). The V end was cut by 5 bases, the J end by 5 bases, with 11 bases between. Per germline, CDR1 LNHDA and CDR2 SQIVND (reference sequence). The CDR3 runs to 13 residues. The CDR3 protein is CASSEVGGDTQYF. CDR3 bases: TGTGCCAGTAGTGAAGTGGGAGGAGATACGCAGTATTTT.

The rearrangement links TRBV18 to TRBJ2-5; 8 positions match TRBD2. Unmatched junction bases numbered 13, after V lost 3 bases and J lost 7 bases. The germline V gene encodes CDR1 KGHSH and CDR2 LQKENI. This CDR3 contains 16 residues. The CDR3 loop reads CASSPDAYGLAGTQYF. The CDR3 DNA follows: TGTGCCAGCTCACCGGACGCTTATGGACTAGCCGGGACCCAGTACTTC. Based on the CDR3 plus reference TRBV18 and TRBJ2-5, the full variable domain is NAGVMQNPRHLVRRRGQEARLRCSPMKGHSHVYWYRQLPEEGLKFMVYLQKENIIDESGMPKERFSAEFPKEGPSILRIQQVVRGDSAAYFCASSPDAYGLAGTQYFGPGTRLLVL.

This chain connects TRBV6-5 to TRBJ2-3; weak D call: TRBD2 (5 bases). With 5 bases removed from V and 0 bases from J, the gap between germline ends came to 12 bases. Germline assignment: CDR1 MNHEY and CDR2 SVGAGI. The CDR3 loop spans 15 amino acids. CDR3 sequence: CASSPLAASTDTQYF. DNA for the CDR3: TGTGCCAGCAGTCCTCTAGCTGCTAGCACAGATACGCAGTATTTT.

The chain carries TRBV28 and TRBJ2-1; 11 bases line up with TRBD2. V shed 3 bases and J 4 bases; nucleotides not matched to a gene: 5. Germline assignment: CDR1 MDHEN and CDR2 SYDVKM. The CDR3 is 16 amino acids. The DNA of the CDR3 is TGTGCCAGCAGTTTCGGCCTAGCGGGGGGATACAATGAGCAGTTCTTC. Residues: CASSFGLAGGYNEQFF.

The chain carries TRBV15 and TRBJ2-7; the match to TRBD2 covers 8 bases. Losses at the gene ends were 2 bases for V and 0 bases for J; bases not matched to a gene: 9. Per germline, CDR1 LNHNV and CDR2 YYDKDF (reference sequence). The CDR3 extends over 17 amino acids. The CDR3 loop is CATSRPRREGRSYEQYF. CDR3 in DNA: TGTGCCACCAGCAGACCCCGACGGGAGGGGCGCTCCTACGAGCAGTACTTC. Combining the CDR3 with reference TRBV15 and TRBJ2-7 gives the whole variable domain DAMVIQNPRYQVTQFGKPVTLSCSQTLNHNVMYWYQQKSSQAPKLLFHYYDKDFNNEADTPDNFQSRRPNTSFCFLDIRSPGLGDTAMYLCATSRPRREGRSYEQYFGPGTRLTVT.

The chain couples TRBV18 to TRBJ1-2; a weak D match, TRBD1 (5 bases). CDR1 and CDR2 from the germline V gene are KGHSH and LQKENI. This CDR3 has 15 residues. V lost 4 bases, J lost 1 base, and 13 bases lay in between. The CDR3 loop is CASSQDSRVNYGYTF. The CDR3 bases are TGTGCCAGCTCACAAGACAGCAGAGTTAACTATGGCTACACCTTC.